This entry lists 20 T cell receptor beta chains sequenced from one sample in a study of blood T cell repertoires in COVID-19. Sequencing was performed with immunoSEQ multiplex PCR; in TCRdb, only in-frame clones are kept and a portion is missing. The sample gives roughly 290,000 clones, approximately 88% of which show up once; around 5.8% is in the top ten. Sequencing used PBMCs or T cells enriched from blood (not recorded which). These TCRs come from a woman in her thirties or forties who had recovered from COVID-19.

V usage is TRBV28 and J usage is TRBJ1-5; a weak D match, TRBD1 (6 bases). Germline assignment: CDR1 MDHEN and CDR2 SYDVKM. V was pared by 2 bases and J by 4 bases, with 12 bases between. There are 15 residues in the CDR3. The CDR3 nucleotides are TGTGCCAGCAGTTTACCCCGACAGGTAAATCAGCCCCAGCATTTT. Translated: CASSLPRQVNQPQHF.

The chain uses TRBV5-5 and TRBJ1-3, with 11 bases identical to TRBD1. Germline trimming cut 4 bases from V and 1 base from J; bases unmatched to any gene: 1. The CDR3 length is 15 residues. Germline CDR1 reads SGHKS; CDR2 reads YYEKEE (reference sequence). In nucleotides, the CDR3 is TGTGCCAGCAGCGGACAGGGGGCTTCTGGAAACACCATATATTTT. It encodes CASSGQGASGNTIYF. Together with reference TRBV5-5 and TRBJ1-3, the CDR3 gives the full variable domain: DAGVTQSPTHLIKTRGQQVTLRCSPISGHKSVSWYQQVLGQGPQFIFQYYEKEERGRGNFPDRFSARQFPNYSSELNVNALLLGDSALYLCASSGQGASGNTIYFGEGSWLTVV.

The CDR3 region is CASSVAGDEQYF. In DNA, the CDR3 is TGCGCCAGCAGCGTCGCAGGGGACGAGCAGTACTTC. The genes are TRBV5-1 and TRBJ2-7, with D tentatively TRBD1 (6 bases). Germline V lookup: CDR1 SGHRS, CDR2 YFSETQ. There are 12 residues in the CDR3. V lost 4 bases to trimming and J lost 5 bases, with 10 bases between them.

The J gene is TRBJ2-7, the V gene TRBV29-1; 7 nucleotides line up with TRBD1. With 4 bases clipped from V and 0 bases from J, the junction kept 3 bases outside the gene matches. The CDR3 has 13 residues. The germline gives CDR1 SQVTM, CDR2 ANQGSEA. The CDR3 nucleotides are TGCAGCGTTGCGACAGGGCACTCCTACGAGCAGTACTTC. It codes for CSVATGHSYEQYF.

This clone was seen a few times. This rearrangement joins TRBV19 to TRBJ1-1; possible D gene TRBD1, 6 bases. Trimming removed 5 bases from V and 1 base from J, with 11 bases in between. CDR1 and CDR2 from the germline V gene are LNHDA and SQIVND (reference sequence). The CDR3 runs to 14 residues. The CDR3 here is CASSVAGENTEAFF. The CDR3 DNA sequence: TGTGCCAGTAGTGTCGCAGGGGAGAACACTGAAGCTTTCTTT.

This clone has a single count. V is TRBV28 and J is TRBJ1-5; TRBD1 might be the D (5 bases). Germline V CDR1 and CDR2: MDHEN, SYDVKM. The CDR3 has 12 amino acids. CDR3 in amino acids: CAAGEVDQPQHF. CDR3 nucleotide sequence: TGTGCTGCGGGGGAGGTAGATCAGCCCCAGCATTTT.

V usage is TRBV23-1 and J usage is TRBJ2-7; 7 nucleotides agree with TRBD2. TRBV23-1 is flagged as an ORF with uncertain function. The CDR3 length is 14 residues. V was pared by 6 bases and J by 6 bases, with 11 bases of the junction left unmatched. CDR3 DNA sequence: TGCGCCAGCAGCCCTGGGGGGGGGTACTTCGAGCAGTACTTC. Amino acids: CASSPGGGYFEQYF.

The gene calls are TRBV5-1 and TRBJ2-2; D remains ambiguous. Looked up from germline, CDR1 is SGHRS and CDR2 is YFSETQ. CDR3 length: 14 amino acids. Trimming removed 5 bases from V and 2 bases from J, with 10 bases in between. The CDR3 DNA sequence: TGCGCCAGCAGTCTCACAGCAAACACCGGGGAGCTGTTTTTT. Translation: CASSLTANTGELFF.

A single count supports this clone. This chain uses TRBV11-2 with TRBJ2-3; TRBD2 matches 8 bases. The CDR3 length is 15 residues. Germline trimming cut 3 bases from V and 1 base from J; bases unmatched to any gene: 3. Looked up from germline, CDR1 is SGHAT and CDR2 is FQNNGV. CDR3 in DNA: TGTGCCAGCAGCTTGGCAGCGGGAGGCACAGATACGCAGTATTTT. Translating gives CASSLAAGGTDTQYF.

The chain uses TRBV20-1 and TRBJ2-7, with D possibly TRBD1 on 5 matching bases. The ends were cut back, 3 bases at V and 8 bases at J, with 14 bases in the middle. CDR3 size: 12 residues. Germline V lookup: CDR1 DFQATT, CDR2 SNEGSKA (reference sequence). Here the CDR3 reads CSASDNTGKQYF. CDR3 nucleotide sequence: TGCAGTGCTAGTGACAATACAGGCAAGCAGTACTTC.

The genes are TRBV2 and TRBJ1-1; maybe TRBD1 (6 bases). Trimming took off 3 bases at V and 2 bases at J, with 13 bases between the two ends. This CDR3 contains 15 residues. Germline V gives CDR1 SNHLY, CDR2 FYNNEI. The CDR3 spells CASSDPLQGNTEAFF. In nucleotides, the CDR3 is TGTGCCAGCAGTGACCCGCTACAGGGAAACACTGAAGCTTTCTTT.

The rearrangement uses TRBV12-3 or TRBV12-4 and TRBJ1-2; 7 bases line up with TRBD1. The length of the CDR3 is 13 residues. Trimming cost V 6 bases and J 8 bases; bases outside gene matches: 9. CDR3 residues: CASSPGQAWGYTF. The CDR3 nucleotides are TGTGCCAGCAGCCCAGGACAGGCCTGGGGCTACACCTTC.

V is TRBV6-5 and J is TRBJ2-1; the D gene is possibly TRBD1 (6 bases). Trimming pared 5 bases from V and 5 bases from J, leaving 13 bases between. Germline CDR1 reads MNHEY; CDR2 reads SVGAGI. This CDR3 is 14 amino acids long. CDR3 in amino acids: CASSPPTGNNEQFF. CDR3 nucleotide sequence: TGTGCCAGCAGTCCCCCGACAGGAAACAATGAGCAGTTCTTC.

The chain carries TRBV7-2 and TRBJ1-6; unclear D gene. The V and J ends lost 2 bases and 0 bases respectively, with 14 bases between them. Germline CDR1 SGHTA, CDR2 FQGNSA. The CDR3 runs to 18 residues. CDR3 in DNA: TGTGCCAGCAGCTTACGGCGCGGGCCGAGCTCCTATAATTCACCCCTCCACTTT. Protein product: CASSLRRGPSSYNSPLHF.

This clone was seen only a few times. The junction departs from the called germline gene at one end, perhaps through a read error. The V gene is TRBV7-2, the J gene TRBJ2-1; TRBD2 aligns across 8 bases. From germline, CDR1 is SGHTA and CDR2 FQGNSA. This CDR3 contains 15 residues. The CDR3 sequence is CASRLAGPTYNEQFF. The CDR3 coding sequence is TGTGCCAGCAGGTTAGCGGGGCCCACCTACAATGAGCAGTTCTTC.

The genes are TRBV18 and TRBJ2-1, with TRBD2 identical over 11 bases. J was trimmed by 5 bases and V by 6 bases; bases with no gene match: 6. The CDR3 sequence is 15 residues long. Germline CDR1 and CDR2: KGHSH and LQKENI. CDR3: CASSLGLAANNEQFF. The CDR3 nucleotides read TGTGCCAGCTCTCTGGGACTAGCGGCAAACAATGAGCAGTTCTTC.

The V and J genes are TRBV20-1 and TRBJ2-1; D unresolved. V lost 3 bases to trimming and J lost 5 bases, with 11 bases between them. The CDR3 consists of 13 residues. Per germline, CDR1 DFQATT and CDR2 SNEGSKA (reference sequence). The CDR3 DNA reads as TGCAGTGCTAGTAGCCCAAAAAACAATGAGCAGTTCTTC. Translating gives CSASSPKNNEQFF.

J is TRBJ2-2 and V is TRBV5-1, with 9 positions matching TRBD1. With 4 bases clipped from V and 6 bases from J, the junction kept 7 bases outside the gene matches. This CDR3 is built from 15 residues. Germline values: CDR1 SGHRS, CDR2 YFSETQ. This chain's CDR3 is CASSTLGQGAGELFF. CDR3 coding DNA: TGCGCCAGCAGCACCCTGGGACAGGGTGCCGGGGAGCTGTTTTTT.

This chain connects TRBV14 to TRBJ1-6; TRBD1 aligns across 8 bases. This CDR3 is 16 amino acids long. V shed 1 base, J shed 10 bases, and the junction held 9 bases outside the gene matches. Looked up from germline, CDR1 is SGHDN and CDR2 is FVKESK. CDR3 protein: CASSQVAGGLGSPLHF. DNA for the CDR3: TGTGCCAGCAGCCAAGTGGCAGGGGGCCTCGGGTCACCCCTCCACTTT.

The chain has TRBV6-5 and TRBJ1-1; D remains ambiguous. V was shortened by 8 bases and J by 7 bases, with 14 bases between the two germline ends. Germline V lookup: CDR1 MNHEY, CDR2 SVGAGI. This CDR3 spans 12 amino acids. Here the CDR3 DNA reads TGTGCCAGCCGCAGGTTTGGTGGTGAAGCTTTCTTT. This encodes CASRRFGGEAFF.